This TCR beta chain was identified during a study of radiotherapy plus CTLA-4 blockade in lung cancer. Study findings and constraints: Dynamics of early blood T cell clones, together with interferon-beta, were reportedly the best predictors of response.

About this clone: Antigen: not known. A junction boundary mismatches the germline segment, possibly from a read error.

TCRdb's copy holds only in-frame clones and misses some; the assay was immunoSEQ multiplex PCR. The sample has about 94,000 clones; roughly 85% are singletons. The sequence derives from a human donor with non-small cell lung cancer that progressed on radiotherapy plus ipilimumab. Source: peripheral blood, taken from a patient treated with radiotherapy plus ipilimumab.

This chain's CDR3 is CASSLATGAYEQYF. CDR3 DNA sequence: TGTGCTAGCAGCTTAGCGACAGGGGCATACGAGCAGTACTTC. The chain employs TRBV7-7 and TRBJ2-5, with TRBD1 identical over 8 bases. Near its end, the DNA agrees better with TRBJ2-7, so the J call may be wrong. The germline V gene encodes CDR1 SSHAT and CDR2 FNYEAQ (reference sequence). The CDR3 consists of 14 residues.